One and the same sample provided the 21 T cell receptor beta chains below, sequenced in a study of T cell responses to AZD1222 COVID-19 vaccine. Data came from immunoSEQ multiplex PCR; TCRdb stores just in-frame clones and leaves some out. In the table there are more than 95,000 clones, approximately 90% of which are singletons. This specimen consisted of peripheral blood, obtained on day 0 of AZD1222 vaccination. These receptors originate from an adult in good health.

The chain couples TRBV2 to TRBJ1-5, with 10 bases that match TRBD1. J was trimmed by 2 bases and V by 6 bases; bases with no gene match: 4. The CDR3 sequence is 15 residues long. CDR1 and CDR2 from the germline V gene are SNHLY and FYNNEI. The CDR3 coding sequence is TGTGCCAGCAGGGCGACAGGGGGCGGCAATCAGCCCCAGCATTTT. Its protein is CASRATGGGNQPQHF.

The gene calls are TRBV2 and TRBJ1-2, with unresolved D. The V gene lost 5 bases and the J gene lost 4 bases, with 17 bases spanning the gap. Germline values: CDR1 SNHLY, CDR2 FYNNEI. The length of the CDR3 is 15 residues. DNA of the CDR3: TGTGCCAGCAGTCGGCGTACAATACGAGCCTATGGCTACACCTTC. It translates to CASSRRTIRAYGYTF.

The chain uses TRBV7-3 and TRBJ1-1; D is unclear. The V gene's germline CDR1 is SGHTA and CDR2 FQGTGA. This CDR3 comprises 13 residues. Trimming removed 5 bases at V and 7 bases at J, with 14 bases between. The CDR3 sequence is CASSTRPGNEAFF. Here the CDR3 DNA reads TGTGCCAGCAGCACAAGGCCGGGGAATGAAGCTTTCTTT.

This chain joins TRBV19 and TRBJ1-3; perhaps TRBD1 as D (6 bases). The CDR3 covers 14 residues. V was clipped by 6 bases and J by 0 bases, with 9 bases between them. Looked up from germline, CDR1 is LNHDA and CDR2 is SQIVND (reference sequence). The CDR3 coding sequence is TGTGCCAGTAGAACAGGGTCCTCTGGAAACACCATATATTTT. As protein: CASRTGSSGNTIYF.

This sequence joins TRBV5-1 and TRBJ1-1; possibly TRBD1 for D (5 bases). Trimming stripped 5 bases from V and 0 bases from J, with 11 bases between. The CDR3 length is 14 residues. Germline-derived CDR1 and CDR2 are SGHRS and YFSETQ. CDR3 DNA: TGCGCCAGCAGTATAGGGGCGTTGAACACTGAAGCTTTCTTT. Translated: CASSIGALNTEAFF.

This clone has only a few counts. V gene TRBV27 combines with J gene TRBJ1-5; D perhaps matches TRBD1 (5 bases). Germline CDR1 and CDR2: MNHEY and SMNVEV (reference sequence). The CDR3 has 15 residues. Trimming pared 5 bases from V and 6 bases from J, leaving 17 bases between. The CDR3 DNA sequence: TGTGCCAGCAGTAGCCCCAGGGAACGACGTCAGCCCCAGCATTTT. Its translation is CASSSPRERRQPQHF.

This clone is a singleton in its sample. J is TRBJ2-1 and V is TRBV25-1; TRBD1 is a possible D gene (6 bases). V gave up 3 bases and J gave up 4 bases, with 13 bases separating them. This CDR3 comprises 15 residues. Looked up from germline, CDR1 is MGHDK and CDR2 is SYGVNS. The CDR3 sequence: CASSDFGGPYNEQFF. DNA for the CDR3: TGTGCCAGCAGTGACTTTGGGGGCCCGTACAATGAGCAGTTCTTC.

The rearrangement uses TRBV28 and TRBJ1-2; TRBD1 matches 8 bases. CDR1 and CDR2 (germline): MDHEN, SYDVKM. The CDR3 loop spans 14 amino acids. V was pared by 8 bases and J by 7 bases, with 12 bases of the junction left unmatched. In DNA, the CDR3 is TGTGCCAGCTCGACAGGGGCCACCCTGAGTGGCTACACCTTC. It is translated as CASSTGATLSGYTF.

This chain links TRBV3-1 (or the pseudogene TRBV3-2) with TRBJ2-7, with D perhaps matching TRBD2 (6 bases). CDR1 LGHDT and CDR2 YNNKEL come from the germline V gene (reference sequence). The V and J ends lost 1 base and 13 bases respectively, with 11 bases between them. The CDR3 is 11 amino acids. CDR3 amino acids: CASSQGTEGYF. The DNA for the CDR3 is TGTGCCAGCAGCCAAGGGACGGAGGGCTACTTC.

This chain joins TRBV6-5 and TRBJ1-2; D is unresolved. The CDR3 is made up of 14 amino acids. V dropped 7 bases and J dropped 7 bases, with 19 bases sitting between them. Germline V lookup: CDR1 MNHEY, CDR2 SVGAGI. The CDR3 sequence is CASIVASGSGGYTF. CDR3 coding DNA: TGTGCCAGCATAGTGGCAAGCGGTTCGGGTGGCTACACCTTC.

Here the CDR3 DNA reads TGCGCCAGCAGCTTGGGACTAGCGGTAGCCAAAAACATTCAGTACTTC. Translation: CASSLGLAVAKNIQYF. The chain uses TRBV5-1 and TRBJ2-4; 9 bases align to TRBD2. Germline CDR1 is SGHRS and CDR2 is YFSETQ. CDR3 size: 16 residues. The J segment lost 0 bases and the V segment lost 0 bases, leaving 1 base of the junction unmatched.

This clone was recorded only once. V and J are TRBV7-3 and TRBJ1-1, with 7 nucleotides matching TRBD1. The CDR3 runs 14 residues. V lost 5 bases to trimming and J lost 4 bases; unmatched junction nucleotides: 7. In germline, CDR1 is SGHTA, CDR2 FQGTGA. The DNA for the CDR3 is TGTGCCAGCAGCGCCTCAGGGGGGATCACTGAAGCTTTCTTT. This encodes CASSASGGITEAFF.

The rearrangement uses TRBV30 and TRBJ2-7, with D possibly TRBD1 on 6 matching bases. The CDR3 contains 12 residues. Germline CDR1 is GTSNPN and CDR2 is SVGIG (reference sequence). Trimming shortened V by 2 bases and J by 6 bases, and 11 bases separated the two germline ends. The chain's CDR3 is CAWSRQGIEQYF. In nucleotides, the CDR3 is TGTGCCTGGAGTCGGCAGGGGATCGAGCAGTACTTC.

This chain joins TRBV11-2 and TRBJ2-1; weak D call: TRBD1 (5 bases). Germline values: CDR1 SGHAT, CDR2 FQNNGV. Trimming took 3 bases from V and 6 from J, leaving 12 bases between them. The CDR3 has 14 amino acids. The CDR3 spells CASSFYQQANEQFF. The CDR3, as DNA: TGTGCCAGCAGCTTCTACCAACAGGCCAATGAGCAGTTCTTC. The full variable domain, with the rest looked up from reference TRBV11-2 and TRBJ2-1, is EAGVAQSPRYKIIEKRQSVAFWCNPISGHATLYWYQQILGQGPKLLIQFQNNGVVDDSQLPKDRFSAERLKGVDSTLKIQPAKLEDSAVYLCASSFYQQANEQFFGPGTRLTVL.

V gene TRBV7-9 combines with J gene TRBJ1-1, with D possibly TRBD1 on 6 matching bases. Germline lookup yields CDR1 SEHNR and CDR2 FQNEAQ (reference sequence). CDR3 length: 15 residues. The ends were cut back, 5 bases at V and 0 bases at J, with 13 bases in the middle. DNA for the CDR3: TGTGCCAGCAGCCCCAGGGGTAGCATGAACACTGAAGCTTTCTTT. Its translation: CASSPRGSMNTEAFF.

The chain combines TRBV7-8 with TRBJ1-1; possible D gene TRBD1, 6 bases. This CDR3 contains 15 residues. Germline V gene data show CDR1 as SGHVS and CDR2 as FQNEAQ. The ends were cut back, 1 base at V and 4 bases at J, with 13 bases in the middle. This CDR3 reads CASSLVGGAGTEAFF. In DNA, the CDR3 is TGTGCCAGCAGCTTAGTTGGGGGGGCAGGCACTGAAGCTTTCTTT.

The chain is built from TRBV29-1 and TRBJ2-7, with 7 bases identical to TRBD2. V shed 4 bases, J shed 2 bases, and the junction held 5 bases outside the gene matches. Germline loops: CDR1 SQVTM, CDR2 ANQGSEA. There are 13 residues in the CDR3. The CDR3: CSVGGGPTYEQYF. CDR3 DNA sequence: TGCAGCGTTGGCGGGGGACCAACCTACGAGCAGTACTTC.

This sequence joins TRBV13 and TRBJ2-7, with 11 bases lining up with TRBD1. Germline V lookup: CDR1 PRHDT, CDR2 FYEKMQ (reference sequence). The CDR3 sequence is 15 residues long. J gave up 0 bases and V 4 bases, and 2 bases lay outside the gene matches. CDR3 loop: CASSSGTGGSYEQYF. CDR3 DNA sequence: TGTGCCAGCAGCTCCGGGACAGGGGGCTCCTACGAGCAGTACTTC.

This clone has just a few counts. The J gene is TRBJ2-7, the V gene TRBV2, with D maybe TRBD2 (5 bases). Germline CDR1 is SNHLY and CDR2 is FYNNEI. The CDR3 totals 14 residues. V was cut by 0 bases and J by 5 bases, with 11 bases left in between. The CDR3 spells CASSEAGGLNEQYF. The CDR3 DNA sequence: TGTGCCAGCAGTGAAGCGGGCGGGTTAAACGAGCAGTACTTC.

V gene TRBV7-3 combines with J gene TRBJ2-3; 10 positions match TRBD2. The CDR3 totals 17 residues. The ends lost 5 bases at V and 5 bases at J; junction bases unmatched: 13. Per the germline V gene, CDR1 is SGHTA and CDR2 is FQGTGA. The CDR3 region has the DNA TGTGCCAGCAGCCGATACGACTCTAGCGGGGGCGGAGATACGCAGTATTTT. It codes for CASSRYDSSGGGDTQYF.

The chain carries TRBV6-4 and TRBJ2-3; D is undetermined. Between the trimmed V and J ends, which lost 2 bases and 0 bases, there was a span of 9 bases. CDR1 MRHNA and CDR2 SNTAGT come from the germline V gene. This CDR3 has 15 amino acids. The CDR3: CASSDRVGSTDTQYF. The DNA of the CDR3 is TGTGCCAGCAGTGACAGGGTTGGGAGCACAGATACGCAGTATTTT.